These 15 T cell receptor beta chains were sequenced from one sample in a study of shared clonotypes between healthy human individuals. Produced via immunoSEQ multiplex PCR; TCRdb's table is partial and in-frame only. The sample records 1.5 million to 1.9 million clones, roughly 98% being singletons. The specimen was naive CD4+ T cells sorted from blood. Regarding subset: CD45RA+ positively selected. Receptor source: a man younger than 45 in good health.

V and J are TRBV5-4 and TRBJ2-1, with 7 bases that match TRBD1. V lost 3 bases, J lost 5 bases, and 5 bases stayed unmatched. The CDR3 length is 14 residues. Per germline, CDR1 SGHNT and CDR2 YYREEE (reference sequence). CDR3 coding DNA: TGTGCCAGCAGCTCAGACAGGGTCGACAATGAGCAGTTCTTC. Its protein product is CASSSDRVDNEQFF.

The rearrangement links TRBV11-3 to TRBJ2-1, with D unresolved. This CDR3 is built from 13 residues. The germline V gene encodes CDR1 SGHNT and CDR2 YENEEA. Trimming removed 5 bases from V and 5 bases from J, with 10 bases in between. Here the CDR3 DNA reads TGTGCCAGCAGCCAAGGGTTGGACAATGAGCAGTTCTTC. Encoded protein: CASSQGLDNEQFF.

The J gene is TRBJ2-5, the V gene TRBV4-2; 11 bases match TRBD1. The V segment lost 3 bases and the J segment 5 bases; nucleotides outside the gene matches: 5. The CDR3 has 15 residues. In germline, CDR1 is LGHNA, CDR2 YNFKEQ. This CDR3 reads CASSHGQGASETQYF. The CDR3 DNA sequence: TGTGCCAGCAGCCATGGACAGGGGGCTAGTGAGACCCAGTACTTC.

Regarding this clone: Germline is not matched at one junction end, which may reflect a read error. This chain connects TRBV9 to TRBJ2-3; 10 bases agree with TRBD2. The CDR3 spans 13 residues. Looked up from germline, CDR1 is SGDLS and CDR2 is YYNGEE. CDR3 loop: CASSEGPGTSVHF. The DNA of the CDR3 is TGTGCCAGCAGCGAGGGTCCCGGGACTAGCGTCCATTTT.

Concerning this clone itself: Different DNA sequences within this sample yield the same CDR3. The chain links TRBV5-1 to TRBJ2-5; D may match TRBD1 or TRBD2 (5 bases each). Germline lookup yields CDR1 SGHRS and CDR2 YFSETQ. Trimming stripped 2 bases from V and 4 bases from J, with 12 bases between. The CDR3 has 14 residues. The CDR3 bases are TGCGCCAGCAGCTTAGAGGGGTTTGGAGAGACCCAGTACTTC. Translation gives CASSLEGFGETQYF.

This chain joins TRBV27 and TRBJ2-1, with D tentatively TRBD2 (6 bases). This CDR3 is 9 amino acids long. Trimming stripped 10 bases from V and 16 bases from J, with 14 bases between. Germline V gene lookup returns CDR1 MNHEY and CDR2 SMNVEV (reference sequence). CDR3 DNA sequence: TGTGCCACCTCGCTGGAGGGATTCTTC. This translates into CATSLEGFF.

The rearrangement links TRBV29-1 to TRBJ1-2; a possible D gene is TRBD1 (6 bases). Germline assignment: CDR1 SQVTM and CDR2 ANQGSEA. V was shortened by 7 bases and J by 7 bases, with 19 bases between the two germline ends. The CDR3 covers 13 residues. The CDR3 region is CSAAVGGVIGYTF. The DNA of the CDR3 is TGCAGCGCAGCCGTAGGGGGGGTAATTGGCTACACCTTC.

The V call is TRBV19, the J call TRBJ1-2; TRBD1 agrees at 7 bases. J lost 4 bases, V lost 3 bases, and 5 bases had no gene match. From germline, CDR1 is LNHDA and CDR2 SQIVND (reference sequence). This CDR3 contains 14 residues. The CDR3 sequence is CASSMAGGAYGYTF. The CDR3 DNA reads TGTGCCAGTAGTATGGCAGGGGGAGCCTATGGCTACACCTTC.

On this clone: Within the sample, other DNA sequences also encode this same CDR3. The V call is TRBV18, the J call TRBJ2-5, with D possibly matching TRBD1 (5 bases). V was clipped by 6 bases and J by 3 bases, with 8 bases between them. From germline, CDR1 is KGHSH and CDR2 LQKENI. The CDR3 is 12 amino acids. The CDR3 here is CASSPREETQYF. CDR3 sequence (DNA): TGTGCCAGCTCGCCCAGGGAAGAGACCCAGTACTTC.

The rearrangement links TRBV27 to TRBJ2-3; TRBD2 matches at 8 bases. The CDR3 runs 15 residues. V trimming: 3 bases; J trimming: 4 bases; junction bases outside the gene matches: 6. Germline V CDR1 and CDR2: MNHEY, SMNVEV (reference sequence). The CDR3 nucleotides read TGTGCCAGCAGTTTTCCCGGGAGGGGGTCAGATACGCAGTATTTT. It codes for CASSFPGRGSDTQYF.

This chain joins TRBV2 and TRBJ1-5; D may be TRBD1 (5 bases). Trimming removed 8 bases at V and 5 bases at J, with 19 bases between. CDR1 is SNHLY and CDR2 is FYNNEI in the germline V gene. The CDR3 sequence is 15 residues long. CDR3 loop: CASCLLGGLDQPQHF. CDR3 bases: TGTGCCAGCTGTCTCCTCGGGGGGTTGGATCAGCCCCAGCATTTT.

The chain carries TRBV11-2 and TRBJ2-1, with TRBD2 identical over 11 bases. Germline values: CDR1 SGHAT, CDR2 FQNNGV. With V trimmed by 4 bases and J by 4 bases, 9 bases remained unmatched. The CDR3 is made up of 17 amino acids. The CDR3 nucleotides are TGTGCCAGCAGCTCAAACCCGGGACTAGCGGTTTACAATGAGCAGTTCTTC. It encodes CASSSNPGLAVYNEQFF.

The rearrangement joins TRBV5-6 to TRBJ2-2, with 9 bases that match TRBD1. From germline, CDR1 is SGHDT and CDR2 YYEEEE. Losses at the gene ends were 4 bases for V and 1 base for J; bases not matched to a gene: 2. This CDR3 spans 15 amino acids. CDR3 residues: CASSQTGGNTGELFF. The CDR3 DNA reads TGTGCCAGCAGCCAGACAGGGGGGAACACCGGGGAGCTGTTTTTT.

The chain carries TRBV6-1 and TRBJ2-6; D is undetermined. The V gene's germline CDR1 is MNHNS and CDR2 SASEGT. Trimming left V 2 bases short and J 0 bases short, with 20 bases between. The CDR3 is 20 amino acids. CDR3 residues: CASSERMDVGLRSGANVLTF. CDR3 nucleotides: TGTGCCAGCAGTGAAAGGATGGACGTGGGCCTCCGCTCTGGGGCCAACGTCCTGACTTTC.

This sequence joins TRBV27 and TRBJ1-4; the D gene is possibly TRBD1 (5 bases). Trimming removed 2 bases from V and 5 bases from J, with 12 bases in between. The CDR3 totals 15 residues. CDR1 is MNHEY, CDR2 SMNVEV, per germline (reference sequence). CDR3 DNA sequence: TGTGCCAGCAGTTTAACCCCAGGGCTCAATGAAAAACTGTTTTTT. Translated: CASSLTPGLNEKLFF.